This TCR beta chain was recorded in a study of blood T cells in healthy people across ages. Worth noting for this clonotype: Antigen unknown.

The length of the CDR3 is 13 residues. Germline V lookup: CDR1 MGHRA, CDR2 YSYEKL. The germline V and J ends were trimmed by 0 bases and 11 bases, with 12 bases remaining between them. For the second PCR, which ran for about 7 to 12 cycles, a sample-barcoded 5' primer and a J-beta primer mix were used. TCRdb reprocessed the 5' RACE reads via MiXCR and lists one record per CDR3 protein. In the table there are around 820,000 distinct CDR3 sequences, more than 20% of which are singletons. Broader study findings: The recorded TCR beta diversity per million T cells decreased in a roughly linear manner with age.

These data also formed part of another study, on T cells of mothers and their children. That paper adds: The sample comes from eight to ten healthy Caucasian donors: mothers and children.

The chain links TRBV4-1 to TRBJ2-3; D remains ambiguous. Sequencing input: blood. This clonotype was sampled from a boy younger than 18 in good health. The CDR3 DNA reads TGCGCCAGCAGCCAAGATGACACGGGTATGCAGTATTTT. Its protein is CASSQDDTGMQYF.